The rows below give T cell receptor beta chains drawn from one sample of a study of tumor-infiltrating lymphocytes in localized non-small cell lung cancer. Sequencing used immunoSEQ multiplex PCR; TCRdb keeps in-frame clones, though not all of them. The table lists about 21,000 clones, approximately 80% of them singletons. The sequencing sample was made of lung tumor tissue. The receptors come from a human donor with non-small cell lung cancer. Both conserved end residues are part of each CDR3. Each record gives: V gene, J gene, CDR3 protein.

TRBV5-6	TRBJ2-3	CASSLVVGAATQYF
TRBV7-9	TRBJ2-7	CASSFGAPSYEQYF
TRBV5-1	TRBJ2-1	CASSLGLAGGPYEQFF
TRBV10-1	TRBJ2-1	CASSYLAGDEQFF
TRBV4-3	TRBJ1-3	CASSQDLGRGSGNTIYF
TRBV18	TRBJ2-2	CASSPLRREAGGELFF
TRBV9	TRBJ2-5	CASSVASGNPQQETQYF
TRBV27	TRBJ1-2	CASSRQGDYGYTF
TRBV18	TRBJ2-4	CASSPAGGNKNIQYF
TRBV7-2	TRBJ2-7	CASSLSRGSIYEQYF
TRBV15	TRBJ2-2	CATSRGAAGAAGELFF
TRBV7-2	TRBJ2-3	CASSLGTKTDTQYF
TRBV11-3	TRBJ2-5	CASSPATGGETQYF
TRBV18	TRBJ2-3	CASSPDSPDTQYF
TRBV19	TRBJ2-3	CASTLEGRPTDTQYF
TRBV15	TRBJ2-7	CATSRDPASGRSYTNEQYF
TRBV27	TRBJ2-7	CASRPDRSSYEQYF
TRBV6-6	TRBJ1-6	CAGRRDNSPLHF
TRBV5-4	TRBJ2-2	CASSLGRGRGTGELFF
TRBV7-2	TRBJ1-1	CASSPDRSREAFF
TRBV6-6	TRBJ1-2	CASTPGNVNYGYTF
TRBV7-9	TRBJ2-5	CASSTGLALETQYF
TRBV7-2	TRBJ1-1	CASSPSPQGSTEAFF
TRBV18	TRBJ2-7	CASSPQTTYEQYF
TRBV7-2	TRBJ2-1	CASSLGQGYGNEQFF
TRBV10-2	TRBJ1-3	CASSAPGKGRTGNTIYF
TRBV5-8	TRBJ1-5	CASSLGTARNQPQHF
TRBV5-1	TRBJ2-4	CASSSQPTSGRLAKNIQYF
TRBV4-2	TRBJ2-1	CASSQETSGTLNEQFF
TRBV7-8	TRBJ2-3	CASSHGAESDTQYF
TRBV30	TRBJ2-4	CAWEVVDLAKNIQYF
TRBV5-6	TRBJ2-5	CASSHKSGYQETQYF
TRBV30	TRBJ1-2	CAWSPTELGGYTF
TRBV29-1	TRBJ1-5	CSVIREVGQPQHF
TRBV11-1	TRBJ2-1	CASSARYNEQFF
TRBV28	TRBJ1-5	CASTRGANNQPQHF
TRBV6-6	TRBJ2-3	CASNPPQGTPDTQYF
TRBV6-6	TRBJ2-1	CASSYTSSGRTNEQFF
TRBV11-2	TRBJ2-1	CASSFSGRSYNEQFF
TRBV23-1	TRBJ1-2	CASSQSSQGRHYGYTF
TRBV27	TRBJ2-7	CASSLWTGNFEQYF
TRBV7-6	TRBJ2-5	CASSLGGSGETQYF
TRBV6-5	TRBJ2-1	CASSFGDRGHNEQFF
TRBV5-4	TRBJ2-7	CASSLGQGRYEQYF
TRBV18	TRBJ1-5	CASSPRAEQPQHF
TRBV10-1	TRBJ2-3	CASSGAGPKDTQYF
TRBV11-2	TRBJ1-4	CASSRPFEKLFF
TRBV4-3	TRBJ1-5	CASSAGTEFQPQHF
TRBV5-6	TRBJ2-4	CASRFSGIIAKNIQYF
TRBV7-2	TRBJ2-7	CASSWGLAGGPPNF
TRBV7-9	TRBJ2-7	CASSTASSYEQYF
TRBV5-1	TRBJ2-3	CASSRGGASTDTQYF
TRBV5-1	TRBJ2-5	CASSLQGYRETQYF
TRBV5-1	TRBJ2-4	CASSLDRTGNIQYF
TRBV30	TRBJ2-3	CAWSVPGWDTQYF
TRBV5-4	TRBJ2-5	CASSSASGTSGRAYKETQYF
TRBV10-2	TRBJ2-4	CASSERLAAGGIQYF
TRBV2	TRBJ2-7	CASSLHYEQYF